The entry below describes one TCR beta chain. This clonotype was seen once. Its antigen remains undetermined. Per-nucleotide qualities are absent, and no much larger clonotype sits a single base away. One read offers little support. The sample belongs to a study of T-cell memory formation after mild COVID-19 (dated by TCRdb to about 2021). In the study overall: Most TCR sequence clusters were specific to one of the two donors. In a couple of donors, T-cell clones that expanded and contracted after mild COVID-19 were followed by sequencing TCRalpha and TCRbeta repertoires longitudinally. The cohort was made up of two young adult volunteers, one female and one male, who were previously healthy.

Results and caveats for the whole study, not just this receptor: Some responding clones were detected in pre-infection memory, suggesting pre-existing cross-reactive memory T cells joined the SARS-CoV-2 response. The study covered only two mild cases, and larger cohorts including severe cases with pre-infection samples were considered necessary. Clones that contracted from day 15 to 85 showed balanced CD4/CD8 phenotypes, whereas a second wave of clones that expanded from day 15 to 37 leaned towards CD4+. Contracting CD4+ clones were found mainly in CM and EM memory subsets, while CD8+ clones were enriched in EMRA. Whether the second-wave clones peaking on day 37 were SARS-CoV-2 specific was not confirmed.

Germline trimming: 3 bases from V, 5 bases from J; junction bases outside gene matches: 13. As encoded in the germline V gene, CDR1 is SGDLS while CDR2 is YYNGEE. The CDR3 runs 16 residues from the cysteine to the phenylalanine. Left in the record is the CDR3 DNA by itself, 48 bases read in frame from the first base. Sequenced using an Illumina NovaSeq 6000. cDNA libraries for TCRalpha and TCRbeta were prepared by 5'RACE using constant-segment primers, with sample barcodes and unique molecular identifiers added. RNA was extracted from every sample with Trizol reagent. The libraries were amplified in two PCR steps, and the second step added a second sample barcode and Illumina TruSeq adapters. Sequencing of the libraries was done on an Illumina NovaSeq, producing 2 x 150 bp paired-end reads. As for the original processing: The reads were demultiplexed and collapsed into UMI-guided consensus sequences using migec v1.2.7. Using mixcr v2.1.11, the UMI consensuses were aligned to TRA and TRB V and J templates and assembled into clonotypes. Clonotypes were classified as expanded or contracted when called significant by both edgeR and NoisET, with noise models trained on biological replicates. For edgeR calls, a false discovery rate-adjusted p below 0.01 and a log2 fold-change threshold of 1 were applied. As an exploratory analysis of dynamics, PCA with hierarchical clustering was applied to max-normalized trajectories of the 1000 most abundant clonotypes. The CD4 or CD8 phenotype of responding clones was assigned using the separately sequenced CD4+ and CD8+ repertoires. TCRdb reran the public reads through fastp at Q25 and MiXCR, keeping productive beta chains. Rows merge per CDR3 protein into single entries with the most common DNA and genes. These V and J calls originate from TCRdb's pipeline instead of the authors' own analysis. The sample table lists around 370,000 distinct CDR3 sequences, roughly 21% of them with a count of one. The ten top clones hold around 13% of the sample.

Ficoll-Paque density gradient centrifugation was the method used to isolate PBMCs. The chain employs TRBV9 and TRBJ1-1; the junction holds 7 bases that match TRBD1. The clonotype was recovered from an adult woman who had mild COVID-19 (a few samples of this study predate the infection). The sample titles of this study are shuffled in the database, so cell type and time point are left out; the donor was told from shared clones. The sequencing input was PBMCs or a T cell subset sorted from them (not recorded which). The CDR3 protein sequence reads: CASSAIPTGVGTEAFF. The DNA sequence reads TGTGCCAGCAGCGCTATTCCTACAGGGGTAGGGACTGAAGCTTTCTTT.